What follows is one TCR beta chain and its context. The antigen remains unidentified. TCRdb's copy holds only in-frame clones and misses some; the assay was immunoSEQ multiplex PCR. This sample yields about 1,900,000 clones, of which about 95% are seen a single time; 0.95% to 1.5% belongs to the top ten. The data stem from a study of shared clonotypes between healthy human individuals. Findings of the study overall: Non-shared clonotypes were found to have lower generation probabilities than the clonotypes that were shared by all four of the sorted-subset donors.

Trimming removed 3 bases at V and 2 bases at J, with 14 bases between. This CDR3 is built from 15 residues. Germline CDR1 is MGHRA and CDR2 is YSYEKL. Naive CD8 populations comprised CD45RO-negative cells positively selected for CCR7, excluding terminally differentiated effector memory CD45RA+ cells. The donors, healthy adults who were HIV-negative, had experienced no recent acute infections or vaccinations. The chain couples TRBV4-1 to TRBJ2-7, with D unclear. The source of this sequence is a man between 18 and 35 years old in good health. The sequenced sample consisted of naive CD8+ T cells sorted from blood. Here the CDR3 DNA reads TGCGCCAGCAGCCAGACCCCTAGTACCCCCTACGAGCAGTACTTC. It encodes CASSQTPSTPYEQYF.